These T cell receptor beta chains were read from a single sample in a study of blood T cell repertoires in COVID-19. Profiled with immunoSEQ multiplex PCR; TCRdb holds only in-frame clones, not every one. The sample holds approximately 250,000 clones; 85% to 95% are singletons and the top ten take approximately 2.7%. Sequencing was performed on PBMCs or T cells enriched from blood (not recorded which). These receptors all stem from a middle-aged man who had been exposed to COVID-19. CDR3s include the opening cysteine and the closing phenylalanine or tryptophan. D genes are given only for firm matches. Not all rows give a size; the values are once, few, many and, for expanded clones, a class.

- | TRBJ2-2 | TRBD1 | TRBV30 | CAWTLGQGNTGELFF | TGTGCCTGGACCTTGGGACAGGGGAACACCGGGGAGCTGTTTTTT
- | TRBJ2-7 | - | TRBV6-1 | CASKRGYEQYF | TGTGCCAGCAAACGGGGTTACGAGCAGTACTTC
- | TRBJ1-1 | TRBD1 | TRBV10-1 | CASSGQGATEAFF | TGCGCCAGCTCGGGACAGGGGGCGACTGAAGCTTTCTTT
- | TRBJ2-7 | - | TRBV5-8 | CASSLTGSSYEQYF | TGTGCCAGCAGCTTAACAGGGTCTTCCTACGAGCAGTACTTC
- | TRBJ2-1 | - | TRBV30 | CAWSDDSIGYNEQFF | TGTGCCTGGAGCGACGACAGTATCGGCTACAATGAGCAGTTCTTC
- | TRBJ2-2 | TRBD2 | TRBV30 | CAWSLTGTSVSGELFF | TGTGCCTGGAGTTTAACCGGGACTAGCGTCTCAGGGGAGCTGTTTTTT
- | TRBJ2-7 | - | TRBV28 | CASRLDPYYEQYF | TGTGCCAGCAGGCTAGACCCATACTACGAGCAGTACTTC
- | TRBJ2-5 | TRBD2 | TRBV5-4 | CASSRTSGGPQETQYF | TGTGCCAGCAGCCGGACTAGCGGGGGTCCCCAAGAGACCCAGTACTTC
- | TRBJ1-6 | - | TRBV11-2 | CASSHSRVYNSPLHF | TGTGCCAGCAGCCACAGTCGTGTCTATAATTCACCCCTCCACTTT
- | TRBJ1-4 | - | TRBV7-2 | CASSLGGGRTNEKLFF | TGTGCCAGCAGCTTAGGGGGGGGCAGGACTAATGAAAAACTGTTTTTT
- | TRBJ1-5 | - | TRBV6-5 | CASNGAGKAQPQHF | TGTGCCAGCAATGGGGCAGGGAAGGCTCAGCCCCAGCATTTT
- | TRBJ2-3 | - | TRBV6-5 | CAARTSSTDTQYF | TGTGCCGCCCGGACATCTAGCACAGATACGCAGTATTTT
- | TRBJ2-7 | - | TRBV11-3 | CASSLDSYEQYF | TGTGCCAGCAGCTTAGATTCTTACGAGCAGTACTTC
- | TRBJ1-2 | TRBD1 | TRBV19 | CASSILSTGGYGYTF | TGTGCCAGTAGTATCTTATCAACAGGGGGCTATGGCTACACCTTC
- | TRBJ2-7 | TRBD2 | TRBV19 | CASTAGGSGEQYF | TGTGCCAGTACGGCGGGAGGGAGTGGCGAGCAGTACTTC
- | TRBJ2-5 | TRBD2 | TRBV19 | CASSIWAGAGQETQYF | TGTGCCAGTAGTATTTGGGCGGGAGCAGGCCAAGAGACCCAGTACTTC
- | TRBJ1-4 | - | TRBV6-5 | CASRSQGEKLFF | TGTGCCAGCAGGTCTCAGGGAGAAAAACTGTTTTTT
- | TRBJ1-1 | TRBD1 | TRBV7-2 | CASSSGTANTEAFF | TGTGCCAGCAGCTCCGGGACAGCGAACACTGAAGCTTTCTTT
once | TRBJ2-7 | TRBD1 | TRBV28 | CASSPLDRGSYEQYF | TGTGCCAGCAGTCCTCTGGACAGGGGGTCCTACGAGCAGTACTTC
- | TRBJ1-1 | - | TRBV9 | CASKRTPSMNTEAFF | TGTGCCAGCAAAAGGACACCCAGCATGAACACTGAAGCTTTCTTT
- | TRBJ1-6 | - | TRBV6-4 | CASSDSVTANSPLHF | TGTGCCAGCAGTGACTCGGTTACAGCTAATTCACCCCTCCACTTT
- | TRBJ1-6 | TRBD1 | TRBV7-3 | CASSSGQGTSPLHF | TGTGCCAGCAGCTCTGGACAGGGGACTTCACCCCTCCACTTT
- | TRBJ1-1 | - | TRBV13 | CASSLGWLNTEAFF | TGTGCCAGCAGCTTAGGATGGCTGAACACTGAAGCTTTCTTT
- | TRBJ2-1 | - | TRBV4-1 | CASSQANNEQFF | TGCGCCAGCAGCCAAGCCAACAATGAGCAGTTCTTC
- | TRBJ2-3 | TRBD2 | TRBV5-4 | CASKSTSGRTDTQYF | TGTGCCAGCAAGTCGACTAGCGGGAGGACAGATACGCAGTATTTT
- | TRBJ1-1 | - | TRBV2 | CASSEARESTEAFF | TGTGCCAGCAGTGAAGCTCGGGAGTCCACTGAAGCTTTCTTT
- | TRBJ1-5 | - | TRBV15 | CATSRDLGAYQPQHF | TGTGCCACCAGCAGAGATCTGGGGGCCTATCAGCCCCAGCATTTT
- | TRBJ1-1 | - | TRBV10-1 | CASSRDFGNTEAFF | TGCGCCAGCAGTCGGGACTTCGGGAACACTGAAGCTTTCTTT
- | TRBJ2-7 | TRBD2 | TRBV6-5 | CASGRTSGYEQYF | TGTGCCAGCGGGCGGACTAGCGGGTACGAGCAGTACTTC
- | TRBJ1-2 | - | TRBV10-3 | CAISELDSRGYGYTF | TGTGCCATCAGTGAGTTGGACAGTAGAGGATATGGCTACACCTTC
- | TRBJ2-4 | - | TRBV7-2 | CASSSHIGADIQYF | TGTGCCAGCAGCTCCCATATAGGCGCGGACATTCAGTACTTC
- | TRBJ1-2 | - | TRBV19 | CASTEGRRSGYTF | TGTGCCAGTACCGAAGGACGGAGGAGTGGCTACACCTTC
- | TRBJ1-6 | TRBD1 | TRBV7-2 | CASSADRGGYNSPLHF | TGTGCCAGCAGCGCCGACAGGGGAGGGTATAATTCACCCCTCCACTTT
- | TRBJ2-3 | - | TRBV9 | CASSPHPTGGTDTQYF | TGTGCCAGCAGCCCCCATCCCACGGGCGGGACAGATACGCAGTATTTT
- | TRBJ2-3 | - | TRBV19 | CASSNSRGYTDTQYF | TGTGCCAGTAGTAACTCCCGAGGATACACAGATACGCAGTATTTT
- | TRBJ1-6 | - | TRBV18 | CASSPPGVKSPLHF | TGTGCCAGCTCACCTCCCGGGGTAAAGTCACCCCTCCACTTT
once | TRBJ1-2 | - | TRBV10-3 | CAIMPETWYGYTF | TGTGCCATCATGCCCGAGACTTGGTATGGCTACACCTTC
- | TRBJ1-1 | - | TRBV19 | CASSIGLSNTEAFF | TGTGCCAGTAGTATAGGACTCTCGAACACTGAAGCTTTCTTT
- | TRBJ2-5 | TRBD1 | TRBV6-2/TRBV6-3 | CASSLQGEVETQYF | TGTGCCAGCAGCCTACAGGGGGAAGTAGAGACCCAGTACTTC
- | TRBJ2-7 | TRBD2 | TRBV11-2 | CASSFSGADYEQYF | TGTGCCAGCAGCTTTAGCGGGGCAGACTACGAGCAGTACTTC
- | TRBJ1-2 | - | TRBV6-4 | CASSLPRGGFGYTF | TGTGCCAGCAGTCTCCCTCGGGGGGGATTTGGCTACACCTTC